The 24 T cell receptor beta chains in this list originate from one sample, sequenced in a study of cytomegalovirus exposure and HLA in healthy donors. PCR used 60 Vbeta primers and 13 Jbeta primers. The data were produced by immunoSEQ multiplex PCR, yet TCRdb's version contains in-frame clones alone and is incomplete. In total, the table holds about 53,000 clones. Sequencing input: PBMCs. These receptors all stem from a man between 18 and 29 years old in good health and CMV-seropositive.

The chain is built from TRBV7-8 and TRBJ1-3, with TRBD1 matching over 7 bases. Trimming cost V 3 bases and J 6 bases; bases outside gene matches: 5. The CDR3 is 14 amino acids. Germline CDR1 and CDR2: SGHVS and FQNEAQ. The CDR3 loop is CASSFAGQKNTIYF. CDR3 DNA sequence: TGTGCCAGCAGCTTTGCGGGACAGAAAAACACCATATATTTT.

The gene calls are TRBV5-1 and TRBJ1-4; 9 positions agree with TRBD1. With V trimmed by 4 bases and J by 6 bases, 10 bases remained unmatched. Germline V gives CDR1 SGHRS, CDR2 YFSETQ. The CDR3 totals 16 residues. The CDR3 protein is CASSLWGQGGDEKLFF. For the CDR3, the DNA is TGCGCCAGCAGCCTCTGGGGACAGGGAGGCGATGAAAAACTGTTTTTT.

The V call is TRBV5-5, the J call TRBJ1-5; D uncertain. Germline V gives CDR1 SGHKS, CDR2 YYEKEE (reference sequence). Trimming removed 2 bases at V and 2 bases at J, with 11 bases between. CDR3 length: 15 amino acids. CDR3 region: CASSFSGQGNQPQHF. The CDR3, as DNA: TGTGCCAGCAGCTTTTCTGGGCAGGGCAATCAGCCCCAGCATTTT.

Written as DNA, the CDR3 is TGTGCCAGCAGCTTAGGACTGGGGGGAGGGGGCTCCTACGAGCAGTACTTC. Amino acid sequence: CASSLGLGGGGSYEQYF. The J gene is TRBJ2-7, the V gene TRBV7-8; perhaps TRBD2 as D (7 bases). V lost 1 base to trimming and J lost 0 bases, with 16 bases between them. This CDR3 contains 17 residues. Looked up from germline, CDR1 is SGHVS and CDR2 is FQNEAQ.

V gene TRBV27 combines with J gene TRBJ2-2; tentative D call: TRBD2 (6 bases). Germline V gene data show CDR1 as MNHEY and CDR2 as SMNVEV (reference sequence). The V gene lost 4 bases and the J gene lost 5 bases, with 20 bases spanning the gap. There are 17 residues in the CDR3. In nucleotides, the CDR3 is TGTGCCAGCAGTTCACCCCTTGAGGCGCGGGAAACCGGGGAGCTGTTTTTT. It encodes CASSSPLEARETGELFF.

CDR3 in amino acids: CASRSTFSSYNEQFF. CDR3 nucleotide sequence: TGTGCCAGTAGGAGTACCTTTAGCTCCTACAATGAGCAGTTCTTC. V gene TRBV19 combines with J gene TRBJ2-1; D is ambiguous. CDR1 is LNHDA and CDR2 is SQIVND in the germline V gene (reference sequence). V was pared by 6 bases and J by 0 bases, with 12 bases between. The CDR3 contains 15 residues. Using reference TRBV19 and TRBJ2-1 for the parts outside the CDR3, the full variable domain is DGGITQSPKYLFRKEGQNVTLSCEQNLNHDAMYWYRQDPGQGLRLIYYSQIVNDFQKGDIAEGYSVSREKKESFPLTVTSAQKNPTAFYLCASRSTFSSYNEQFFGPGTRLTVL.

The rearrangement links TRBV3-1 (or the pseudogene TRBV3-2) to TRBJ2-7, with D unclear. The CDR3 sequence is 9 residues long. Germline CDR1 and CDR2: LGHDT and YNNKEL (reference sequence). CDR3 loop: CPEYYEQYF. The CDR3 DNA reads TGTCCGGAGTACTACGAGCAGTACTTC.

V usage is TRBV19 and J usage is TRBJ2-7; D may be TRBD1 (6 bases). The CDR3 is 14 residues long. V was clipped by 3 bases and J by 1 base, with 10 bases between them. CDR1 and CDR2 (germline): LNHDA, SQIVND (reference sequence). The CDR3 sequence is CASSMGAVSYEQYF. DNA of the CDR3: TGTGCCAGTAGTATGGGGGCGGTTTCCTACGAGCAGTACTTC. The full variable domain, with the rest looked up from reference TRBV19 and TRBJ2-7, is DGGITQSPKYLFRKEGQNVTLSCEQNLNHDAMYWYRQDPGQGLRLIYYSQIVNDFQKGDIAEGYSVSREKKESFPLTVTSAQKNPTAFYLCASSMGAVSYEQYFGPGTRLTVT.

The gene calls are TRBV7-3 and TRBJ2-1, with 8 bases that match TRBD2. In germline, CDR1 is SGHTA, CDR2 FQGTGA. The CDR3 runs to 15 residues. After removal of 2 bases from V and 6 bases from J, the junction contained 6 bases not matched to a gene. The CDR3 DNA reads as TGTGCCAGCAGCTTACGGACTAGCCGTCTCAATGAGCAGTTCTTC. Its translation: CASSLRTSRLNEQFF.

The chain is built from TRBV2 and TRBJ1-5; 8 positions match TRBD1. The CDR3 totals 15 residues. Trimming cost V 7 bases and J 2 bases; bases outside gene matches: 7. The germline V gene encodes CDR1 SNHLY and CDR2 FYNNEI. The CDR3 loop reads CASTSDRGGNQPQHF. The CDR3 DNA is TGTGCCAGCACCAGCGACAGGGGAGGCAATCAGCCCCAGCATTTT.

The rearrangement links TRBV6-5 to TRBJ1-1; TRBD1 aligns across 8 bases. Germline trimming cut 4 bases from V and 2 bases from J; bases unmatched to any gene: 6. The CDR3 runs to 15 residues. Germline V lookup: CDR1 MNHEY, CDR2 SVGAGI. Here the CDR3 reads CASSLRTGFNTEAFF. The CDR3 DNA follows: TGTGCCAGCAGTTTGAGGACAGGGTTCAACACTGAAGCTTTCTTT.

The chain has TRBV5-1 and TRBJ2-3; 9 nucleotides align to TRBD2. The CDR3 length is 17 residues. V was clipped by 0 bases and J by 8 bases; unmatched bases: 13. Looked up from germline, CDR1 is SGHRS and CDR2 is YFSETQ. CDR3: CASSLVGSGRDASTQYF. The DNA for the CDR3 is TGCGCCAGCAGCTTGGTAGGTAGCGGGAGAGACGCCAGTACGCAGTATTTT.

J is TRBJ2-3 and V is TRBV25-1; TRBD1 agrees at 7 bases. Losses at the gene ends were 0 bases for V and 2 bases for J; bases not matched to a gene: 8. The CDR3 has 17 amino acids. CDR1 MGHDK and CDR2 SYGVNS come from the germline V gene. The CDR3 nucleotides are TGTGCCAGCAGTGAATATATATTGAGGGGGCTCACAGATACGCAGTATTTT. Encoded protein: CASSEYILRGLTDTQYF.

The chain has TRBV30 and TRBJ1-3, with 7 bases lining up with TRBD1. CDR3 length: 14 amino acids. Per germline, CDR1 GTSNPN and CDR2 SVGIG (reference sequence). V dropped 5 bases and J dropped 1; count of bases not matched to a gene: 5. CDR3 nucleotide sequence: TGTGCCTGGGGACAGGAGCGGTCTGGAAACACCATATATTTT. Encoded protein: CAWGQERSGNTIYF.

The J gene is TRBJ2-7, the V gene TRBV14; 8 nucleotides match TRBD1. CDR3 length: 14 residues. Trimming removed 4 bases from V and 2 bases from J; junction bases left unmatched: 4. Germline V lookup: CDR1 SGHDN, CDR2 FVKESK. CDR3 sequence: CASSLGQGPYEQYF. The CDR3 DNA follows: TGTGCCAGCAGCCTCGGACAGGGCCCCTACGAGCAGTACTTC.

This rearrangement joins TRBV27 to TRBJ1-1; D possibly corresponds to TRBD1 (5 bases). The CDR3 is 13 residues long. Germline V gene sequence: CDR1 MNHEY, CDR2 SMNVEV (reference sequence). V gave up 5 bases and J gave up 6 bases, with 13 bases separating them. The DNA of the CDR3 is TGTGCCAGCAGTCTACTAAGGGGCCCTGAAGCTTTCTTT. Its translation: CASSLLRGPEAFF.

CDR3 nucleotide sequence: TGTGCCTGGAGTGATCTGGAGGTGACTAACCAGCCCCAGCATTTT. It codes for CAWSDLEVTNQPQHF. V usage is TRBV30 and J usage is TRBJ1-5; D is uncertain. The CDR3 is made up of 15 amino acids. V was cut by 1 base and J by 7 bases, with 17 bases left in between. Germline lookup yields CDR1 GTSNPN and CDR2 SVGIG (reference sequence).

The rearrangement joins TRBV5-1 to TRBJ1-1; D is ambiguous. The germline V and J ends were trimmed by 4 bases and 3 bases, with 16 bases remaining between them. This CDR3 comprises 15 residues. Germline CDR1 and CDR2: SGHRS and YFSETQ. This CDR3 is CASSNDGNGYTEAFF. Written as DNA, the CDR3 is TGCGCCAGCAGCAACGACGGCAACGGGTACACTGAAGCTTTCTTT.

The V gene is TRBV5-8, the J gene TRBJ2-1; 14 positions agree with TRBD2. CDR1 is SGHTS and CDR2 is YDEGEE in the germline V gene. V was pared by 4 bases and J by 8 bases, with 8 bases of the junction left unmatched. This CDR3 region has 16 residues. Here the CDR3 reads CASSPGLAGGTDEQFF. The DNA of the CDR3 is TGTGCCAGCAGCCCCGGACTAGCGGGAGGTACGGATGAGCAGTTCTTC. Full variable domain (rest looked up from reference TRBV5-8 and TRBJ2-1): EAGVTQSPTHLIKTRGQQATLRCSPISGHTSVYWYQQALGLGLQFLLWYDEGEERNRGNFPPRFSGRQFPNYSSELNVNALELEDSALYLCASSPGLAGGTDEQFFGPGTRLTVL.

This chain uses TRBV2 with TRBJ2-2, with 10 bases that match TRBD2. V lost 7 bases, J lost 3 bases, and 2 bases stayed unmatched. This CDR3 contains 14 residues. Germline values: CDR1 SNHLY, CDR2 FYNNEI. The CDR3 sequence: CASTSGGYTGELFF. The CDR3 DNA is TGTGCCAGCACTAGCGGGGGTTACACCGGGGAGCTGTTTTTT.

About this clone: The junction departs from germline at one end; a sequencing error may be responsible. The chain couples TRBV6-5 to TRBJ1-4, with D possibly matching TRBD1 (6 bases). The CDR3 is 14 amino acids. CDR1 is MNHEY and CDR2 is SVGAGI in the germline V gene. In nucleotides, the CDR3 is TGTGCCAGCAGCGTCGGGACAACTAATGAAAGACTGTTTTTT. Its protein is CASSVGTTNERLFF.

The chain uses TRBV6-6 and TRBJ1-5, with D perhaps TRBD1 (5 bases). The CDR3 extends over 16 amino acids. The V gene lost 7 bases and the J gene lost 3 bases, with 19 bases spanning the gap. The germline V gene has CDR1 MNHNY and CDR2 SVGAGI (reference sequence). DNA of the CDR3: TGTGCCAGCACCCCAATTCGAAGGGGCGACAATCAGCCCCAGCATTTT. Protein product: CASTPIRRGDNQPQHF.

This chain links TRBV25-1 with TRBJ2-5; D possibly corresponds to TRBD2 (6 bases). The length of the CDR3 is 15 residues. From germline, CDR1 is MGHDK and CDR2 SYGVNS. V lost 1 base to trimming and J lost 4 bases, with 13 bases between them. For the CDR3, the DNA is TGTGCCAGCAGTGAATGGCGGGACGGGATAGAGACCCAGTACTTC. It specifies CASSEWRDGIETQYF.

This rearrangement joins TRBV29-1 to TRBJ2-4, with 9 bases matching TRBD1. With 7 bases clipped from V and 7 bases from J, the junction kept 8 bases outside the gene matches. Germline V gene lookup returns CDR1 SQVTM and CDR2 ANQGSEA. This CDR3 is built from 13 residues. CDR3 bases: TGCAGCGCCATACAGGGGGCGCAGAACATTCAGTACTTC. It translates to CSAIQGAQNIQYF.